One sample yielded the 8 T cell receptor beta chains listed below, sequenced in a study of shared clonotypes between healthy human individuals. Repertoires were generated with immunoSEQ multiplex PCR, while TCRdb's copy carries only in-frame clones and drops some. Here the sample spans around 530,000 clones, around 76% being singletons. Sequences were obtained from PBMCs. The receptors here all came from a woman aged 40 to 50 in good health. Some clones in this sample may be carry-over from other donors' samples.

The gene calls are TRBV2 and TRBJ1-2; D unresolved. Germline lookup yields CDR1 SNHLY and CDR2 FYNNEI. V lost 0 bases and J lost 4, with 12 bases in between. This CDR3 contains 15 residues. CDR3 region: CASSEAGRPSYGYTF. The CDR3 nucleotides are TGTGCCAGCAGTGAAGCGGGCAGACCCTCCTATGGCTACACCTTC.

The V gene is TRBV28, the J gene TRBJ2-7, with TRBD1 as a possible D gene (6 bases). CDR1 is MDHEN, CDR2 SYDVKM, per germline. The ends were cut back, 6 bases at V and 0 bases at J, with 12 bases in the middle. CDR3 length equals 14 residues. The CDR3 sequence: CASSKTGSSYEQYF. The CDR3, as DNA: TGTGCCAGCAGCAAAACAGGGAGCTCCTACGAGCAGTACTTC.

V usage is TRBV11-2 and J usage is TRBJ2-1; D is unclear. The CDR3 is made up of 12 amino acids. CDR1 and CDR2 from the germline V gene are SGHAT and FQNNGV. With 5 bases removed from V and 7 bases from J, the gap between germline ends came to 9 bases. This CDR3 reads CASSLSRNEQFF. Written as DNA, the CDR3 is TGTGCCAGCAGCCTTTCGAGGAATGAGCAGTTCTTC.

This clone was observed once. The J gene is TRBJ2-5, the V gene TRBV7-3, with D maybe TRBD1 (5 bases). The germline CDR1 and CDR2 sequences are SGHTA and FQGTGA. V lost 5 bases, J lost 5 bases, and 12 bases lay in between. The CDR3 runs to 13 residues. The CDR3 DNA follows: TGTGCCAGCAGCCTATCACAGGCGGAGACCCAGTACTTC. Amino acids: CASSLSQAETQYF.

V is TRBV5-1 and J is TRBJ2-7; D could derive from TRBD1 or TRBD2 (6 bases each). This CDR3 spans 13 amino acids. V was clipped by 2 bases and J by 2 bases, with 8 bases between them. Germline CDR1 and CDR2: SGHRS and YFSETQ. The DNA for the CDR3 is TGCGCCAGCAGCTTAGGGGGGCCCTACGAGCAGTACTTC. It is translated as CASSLGGPYEQYF.

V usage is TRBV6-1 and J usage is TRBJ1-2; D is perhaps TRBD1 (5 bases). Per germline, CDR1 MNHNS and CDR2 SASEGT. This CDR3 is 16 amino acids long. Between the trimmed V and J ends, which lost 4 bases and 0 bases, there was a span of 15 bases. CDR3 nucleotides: TGTGCCAGCAGTGGAGGGGCGGCTCTAACTAACTATGGCTACACCTTC. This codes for CASSGGAALTNYGYTF.

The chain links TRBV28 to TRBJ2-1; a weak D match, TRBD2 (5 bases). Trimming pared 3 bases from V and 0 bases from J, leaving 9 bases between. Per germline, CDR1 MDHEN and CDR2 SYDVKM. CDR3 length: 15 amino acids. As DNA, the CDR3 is TGTGCCAGCAGTTTTCACGGGATCTCCTACAATGAGCAGTTCTTC. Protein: CASSFHGISYNEQFF. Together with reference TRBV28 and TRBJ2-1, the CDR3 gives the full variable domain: DVKVTQSSRYLVKRTGEKVFLECVQDMDHENMFWYRQDPGLGLRLIYFSYDVKMKEKGDIPEGYSVSREKKERFSLILESASTNQTSMYLCASSFHGISYNEQFFGPGTRLTVL.

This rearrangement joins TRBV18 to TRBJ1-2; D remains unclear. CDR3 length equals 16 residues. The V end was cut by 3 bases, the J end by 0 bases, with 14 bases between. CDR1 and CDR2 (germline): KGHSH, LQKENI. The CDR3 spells CASSPLKGNTNYGYTF. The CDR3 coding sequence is TGTGCCAGCTCACCCCTAAAGGGAAATACTAACTATGGCTACACCTTC.